Shown below are 26 T cell receptor beta chains from a single sample sequenced in a study of blood T cells in healthy people across ages. The use of a sample-barcoded 5' primer and a J-beta primer mix characterized a second PCR of about 7 to 12 cycles. TCRdb used MiXCR to reprocess the 5' RACE reads, holding one entry per CDR3 protein. The table includes approximately 1.5 million distinct CDR3 sequences, about 32% detected once. The source material was blood. These receptor sequences come from a woman aged 25 to 45 in good health.

This chain uses TRBV11-1 with TRBJ2-1; TRBD2 aligns across 9 bases. Germline CDR1 is SGHAT and CDR2 is FQDESV (reference sequence). The V gene end was trimmed by 1 base and the J gene end by 3 bases; junction bases not matched to a gene: 19. This CDR3 spans 21 amino acids. CDR3 DNA sequence: TGTGCCAGCAGCTTAGAAGCCAGTGGACTACTAGCGGGCGGGAACTACAATGAGCAGTTCTTC. It is translated as CASSLEASGLLAGGNYNEQFF.

There are a few counts of this clonotype. This rearrangement joins TRBV20-1 to TRBJ1-1, with a possible D match to TRBD1 (5 bases). Germline CDR1 is DFQATT and CDR2 is SNEGSKA (reference sequence). The ends were cut back, 3 bases at V and 6 bases at J, with 20 bases in the middle. This CDR3 contains 15 residues. CDR3 sequence: CSASSLRQGGAEAFF. DNA of the CDR3: TGCAGTGCTAGTTCCCTCCGGCAGGGAGGTGCTGAAGCTTTCTTT.

V gene TRBV12-3 or TRBV12-4 combines with J gene TRBJ1-3; the D is unclear. This CDR3 is built from 15 residues. The V gene lost 3 bases and the J gene lost 4 bases, with 13 bases spanning the gap. The CDR3 reads CASSLSLSSGNTIYF. CDR3 sequence (DNA): TGTGCCAGCAGTTTGTCGCTTTCTTCGGGAAACACCATATATTTT.

This clonotype showed up just a few times. The chain's CDR3 is CAITEGQGPGELFF. CDR3 coding DNA: TGTGCCATCACTGAAGGACAGGGGCCCGGGGAGCTGTTTTTT. The rearrangement uses TRBV10-3 and TRBJ2-2; 9 positions match TRBD1. Germline V gene sequence: CDR1 ENHRY, CDR2 SYGVKD. V shed 7 bases and J 6 bases; nucleotides not matched to a gene: 6. The CDR3 totals 14 residues.

This clonotype was seen a few times. The chain has TRBV20-1 and TRBJ2-1; D possibly corresponds to TRBD2 (7 bases). This CDR3 spans 12 amino acids. With 2 bases removed from V and 14 bases from J, the gap between germline ends came to 16 bases. The germline V gene has CDR1 DFQATT and CDR2 SNEGSKA (reference sequence). Here the CDR3 DNA reads TGCAGTGCTAGACTGACTCGCGGGGGCGAGTTCTTC. Protein: CSARLTRGGEFF.

The chain uses TRBV7-6 and TRBJ2-5; D ambiguous. This CDR3 region has 18 residues. In germline, CDR1 is SGHVS, CDR2 FNYEAQ. The V end lost 1 base, the J end lost 0 bases, and 18 bases lay between the germline ends. The CDR3 DNA reads TGTGCCAGCAGCTTAGACCCCGCTCGCCCCGCGTACCAAGAGACCCAGTACTTC. Amino acid sequence: CASSLDPARPAYQETQYF.

V and J are TRBV9 and TRBJ2-3; no firm D call. The germline gives CDR1 SGDLS, CDR2 YYNGEE. Trimming removed 0 bases from V and 2 bases from J, with 7 bases in between. The CDR3 has 14 residues. Written as DNA, the CDR3 is TGTGCCAGCAGCGTAGCGGGCCTCACAGATACGCAGTATTTT. Its protein is CASSVAGLTDTQYF.

The chain carries TRBV20-1 and TRBJ1-1; TRBD1 might be the D (5 bases). Germline-derived CDR1 and CDR2 are DFQATT and SNEGSKA (reference sequence). The V end was cut by 0 bases, the J end by 5 bases, with 16 bases between. This CDR3 has 15 residues. This CDR3 is CSARDLRGGATEAFF. The DNA of the CDR3 is TGCAGTGCTAGAGATCTTCGGGGCGGGGCAACTGAAGCTTTCTTT.

This sequence joins TRBV10-3 and TRBJ2-1; D perhaps matches TRBD1 (5 bases). The V end lost 2 bases, the J end lost 11 bases, and 10 bases lay between the germline ends. The CDR3 has 12 residues. Germline loops: CDR1 ENHRY, CDR2 SYGVKD. The CDR3: CAISEGQGKQFF. In nucleotides, the CDR3 is TGTGCCATCAGTGAGGGGCAGGGAAAGCAGTTCTTC.

The chain joins TRBV20-1 to TRBJ1-2; 8 nucleotides agree with TRBD1. Losses at the gene ends were 5 bases for V and 0 bases for J; bases not matched to a gene: 5. The CDR3 is 14 amino acids. Germline CDR1 reads DFQATT; CDR2 reads SNEGSKA (reference sequence). As DNA, the CDR3 is TGCAGTGCTCTCCCGGGACAGGCTAACTATGGCTACACCTTC. Residues: CSALPGQANYGYTF.

A few counts support this clonotype. V and J are TRBV5-1 and TRBJ2-1; TRBD2 matches 13 bases. This CDR3 is built from 16 residues. Germline CDR1 and CDR2: SGHRS and YFSETQ. Trimming took 4 bases from V and 13 from J; bases not matched to a gene: 14. CDR3 nucleotide sequence: TGCGCCAGCAGCGACTGGCCCAGGACTAGCGGGGGTGCCCAGTTCTTC. This encodes CASSDWPRTSGGAQFF.

This clonotype was counted between two and nine times. V usage is TRBV7-8 and J usage is TRBJ2-5; D may be TRBD2 (5 bases). The DNA end favors TRBJ2-7, so the J call may be wrong. The V gene's germline CDR1 is SGHVS and CDR2 FQNEAQ. This CDR3 comprises 16 residues. In DNA, the CDR3 is TGTGCCAGCAGCTCCCACCTGACTAAGCCGTCGAGCGAGCAGTACTTC. It yields the protein CASSSHLTKPSSEQYF.

The V gene is TRBV24-1, the J gene TRBJ2-3; 7 bases are shared with TRBD1. Germline loops: CDR1 KGHDR, CDR2 SFDVKD. This CDR3 has 15 amino acids. With V trimmed by 4 bases and J by 2 bases, 5 bases remained unmatched. The CDR3 nucleotides read TGTGCCACCAGTGACCCCAAGGGGGCCACAGATACGCAGTATTTT. Encoded protein: CATSDPKGATDTQYF.

V is TRBV7-9 and J is TRBJ2-6, with TRBD1 identical over 7 bases. Trimming at V came to 5 bases and at J to 6 bases, leaving 7 bases not matched to a gene. The CDR3 spans 15 residues. In germline, CDR1 is SEHNR, CDR2 FQNEAQ (reference sequence). CDR3 coding DNA: TGTGCCAGCAGCCGGAGACAGGGAGAGGCCAACGTCCTGACTTTC. Residues: CASSRRQGEANVLTF.

This chain connects TRBV30 to TRBJ1-1, with D hard to call. This CDR3 is built from 15 residues. Per the germline V gene, CDR1 is GTSNPN and CDR2 is SVGIG (reference sequence). Trimming shortened V by 3 bases and J by 4 bases, and 18 bases separated the two germline ends. The CDR3 reads CAWSLYGEMSTEAFF. The CDR3 DNA follows: TGTGCCTGGAGCCTGTACGGAGAAATGAGCACTGAAGCTTTCTTT.

V is TRBV29-1 and J is TRBJ1-1; 8 positions agree with TRBD1. The CDR3 is 18 residues long. Germline CDR1 reads SQVTM; CDR2 reads ANQGSEA. Trimming at V came to 6 bases and at J to 5 bases, leaving 23 bases not matched to a gene. CDR3 DNA sequence: TGCAGCGTACTAACTCTGGGACAGCGAGACAGGGGACGGACTGAAGCTTTCTTT. Translated, it gives CSVLTLGQRDRGRTEAFF.

This clonotype has a handful of counts. This chain links TRBV6-2 or TRBV6-3 with TRBJ1-2; weak D call: TRBD1 (6 bases). V dropped 4 bases and J dropped 6 bases, with 15 bases sitting between them. The CDR3 is 14 residues long. Germline assignment: CDR1 MNHEY and CDR2 SVGEGT. The chain's CDR3 is CASSSVDSPNGYTF. CDR3 coding DNA: TGTGCCAGCAGTTCCGTGGACAGCCCTAATGGCTACACCTTC.

This clonotype has just a few counts. The rearrangement links TRBV3-1 to TRBJ1-1; no clear D. Germline CDR1 LGHDT, CDR2 YNNKEL (reference sequence). The CDR3 covers 12 residues. CDR3 bases: TGTGCTACCGGGCCAATGAACACTGAAGCTTTCTTT. It translates to CATGPMNTEAFF.

This clonotype has just a few counts. The chain carries TRBV5-1 and TRBJ2-3; D is perhaps TRBD1 (5 bases). This CDR3 contains 15 residues. CDR1 is SGHRS and CDR2 is YFSETQ in the germline V gene. The V and J ends lost 2 bases and 2 bases respectively, with 12 bases between them. DNA of the CDR3: TGCGCCAGCAGCTTCAGGGCCCCCCACACAGATACGCAGTATTTT. It specifies CASSFRAPHTDTQYF. Filled out from reference TRBV5-1 and TRBJ2-3, the complete variable domain reads KAGVTQTPRYLIKTRGQQVTLSCSPISGHRSVSWYQQTPGQGLQFLFEYFSETQRNKGNFPGRFSGRQFSNSRSEMNVSTLELGDSALYLCASSFRAPHTDTQYFGPGTRLTVL.

This clonotype has a count of ten or more. Possible read error: a much larger clone is one base away. This rearrangement joins TRBV20-1 to TRBJ1-2; D ambiguous. CDR3 length: 12 amino acids. Per the germline V gene, CDR1 is DFQATT and CDR2 is SNEGSKA (reference sequence). V gave up 0 bases and J gave up 4 bases, with 6 bases separating them. The CDR3 sequence is CSARELGYGYTF. CDR3 DNA sequence: TGCAGTGCTAGAGAATTAGGCTATGGCTACACCTTC.

This chain joins TRBV11-2 and TRBJ2-1; 9 positions agree with TRBD2. V lost 2 bases, J lost 3 bases, and 11 bases stayed unmatched. Germline CDR1 SGHAT, CDR2 FQNNGV. The CDR3 runs to 18 residues. The CDR3 loop reads CASSLFSGSLAGYNEQFF. In DNA, the CDR3 is TGTGCCAGCAGCTTATTTAGCGGGAGCCTCGCGGGCTACAATGAGCAGTTCTTC.

V and J are TRBV4-2 and TRBJ2-7, with D possibly being TRBD1 or TRBD2 (6 bases each). CDR3 length: 15 amino acids. V was trimmed by 1 base and J by 4 bases, leaving 14 bases between them. CDR1 is LGHNA and CDR2 is YNFKEQ in the germline V gene. CDR3 DNA sequence: TGTGCCAGCAGCCAAGGGCCGGGGGCCGTATACGAGCAGTACTTC. This codes for CASSQGPGAVYEQYF.

This chain uses TRBV4-1 with TRBJ2-5; weak D call: TRBD2 (5 bases). The CDR3 loop spans 15 amino acids. Germline values: CDR1 MGHRA, CDR2 YSYEKL. V dropped 0 bases and J dropped 5 bases, with 13 bases sitting between them. CDR3 nucleotide sequence: TGCGCCAGCAGCCAAGAAGGCGCTAGCCAGGAGACCCAGTACTTC. This sequence encodes CASSQEGASQETQYF.

The rearrangement uses TRBV15 and TRBJ2-5; 9 nucleotides align to TRBD1. The last part of the DNA fits TRBJ2-7 better; the J call may be wrong. Germline-derived CDR1 and CDR2 are LNHNV and YYDKDF (reference sequence). The CDR3 has 15 residues. CDR3 residues: CATSQTGGAPYEQYF. In nucleotides, the CDR3 is TGTGCCACCAGCCAAACAGGGGGCGCCCCCTACGAGCAGTACTTC.

This clonotype was observed a handful of times. The chain couples TRBV6-1 to TRBJ1-2; D ambiguous. This CDR3 spans 16 amino acids. Germline values: CDR1 MNHNS, CDR2 SASEGT. With 3 bases removed from V and 0 bases from J, the gap between germline ends came to 14 bases. The CDR3 DNA sequence: TGTGCCAGCAGTGATCGGGCCCGGGGAGCTAACTATGGCTACACCTTC. This codes for CASSDRARGANYGYTF.

The chain is built from TRBV20-1 and TRBJ2-7; 9 bases are a match to TRBD1. With 3 bases clipped from V and 3 bases from J, the junction kept 15 bases outside the gene matches. CDR1 is DFQATT, CDR2 SNEGSKA, per germline (reference sequence). CDR3 length equals 17 residues. In nucleotides, the CDR3 is TGCAGTGCTAGCCACAGCCAGGGACAGGGACTGAACTACGAGCAGTACTTC. Its protein product is CSASHSQGQGLNYEQYF.